One and the same sample provided the 2 T cell receptor beta chains below, sequenced in a study of T cells after yellow fever vaccination. MiXCR, run by TCRdb on the 5' RACE reads, gives a single entry per CDR3 protein. The sample lists 300,000 to 400,000 distinct CDR3 sequences; 12% were seen once. This specimen consisted of CD4+ T cells sorted from PBMCs, obtained 15 days after the yellow fever booster vaccination. Receptor source: a man younger than 30 who received the YFV17D yellow fever vaccine.

CDR3 nucleotide sequence: TGCGCCAGCAGCCAGGGGGGAGTAGTACGGGTGGGCACTGAAGCTTTCTTT. Translated: CASSQGGVVRVGTEAFF. The J gene is TRBJ1-1, the V gene TRBV4-3, with D tentatively TRBD1 (5 bases). V lost 3 bases and J lost 4, with 21 bases in between. Looked up from germline, CDR1 is LGHNA and CDR2 is YSLEER. This CDR3 spans 17 amino acids.

This clonotype was seen repeatedly, ten times or more. The V and J genes are TRBV5-1 and TRBJ2-6; D unclear. The CDR3 runs 16 residues. The V and J ends lost 2 bases and 2 bases respectively, with 11 bases between them. The germline CDR1 and CDR2 sequences are SGHRS and YFSETQ. The CDR3 DNA is TGCGCCAGCAGCTTAGTAGGGAACCCTGGGGCCAACGTCCTGACTTTC. Translating gives CASSLVGNPGANVLTF.